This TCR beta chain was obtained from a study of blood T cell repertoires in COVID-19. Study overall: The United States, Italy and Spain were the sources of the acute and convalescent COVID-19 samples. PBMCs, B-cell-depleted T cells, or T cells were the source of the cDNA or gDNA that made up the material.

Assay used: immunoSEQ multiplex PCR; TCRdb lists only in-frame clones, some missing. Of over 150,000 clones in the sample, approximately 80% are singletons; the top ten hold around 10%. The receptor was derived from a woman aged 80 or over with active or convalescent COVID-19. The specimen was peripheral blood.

The CDR3 loop is CASGHGVGGEQYF. CDR3 in DNA: TGTGCCAGCGGTCACGGGGTCGGGGGCGAGCAGTACTTC. The chain uses TRBV7-9 and TRBJ2-7; weak D call: TRBD2 (6 bases). Per the germline V gene, CDR1 is SEHNR and CDR2 is FQNEAQ (reference sequence). This CDR3 has 13 amino acids. Trimming pared 8 bases from V and 6 bases from J, leaving 17 bases between. The full variable domain, in which reference TRBV7-9 and TRBJ2-7 provide the parts outside the CDR3, is DTGVSQNPRHKITKRGQNVTFRCDPISEHNRLYWYRQTLGQGPEFLTYFQNEAQLEKSRLLSDRFSAERPKGSFSTLEIQRTEQGDSAMYLCASGHGVGGEQYFGPGTRLTVT.